A single sample gave rise to the 6 T cell receptor beta chains below, sequenced in a study of cytomegalovirus exposure and HLA in healthy donors. PCR was performed using 60 Vbeta and 13 Jbeta primers. The data were produced by immunoSEQ multiplex PCR, yet TCRdb's version contains in-frame clones alone and is incomplete. The profile shows roughly 150,000 clones, 68% of them singletons. The sequenced sample was PBMCs. The receptors shown here come from a man aged 60 to 75 in good health and CMV-seronegative.

The chain joins TRBV10-3 to TRBJ2-3, with D unclear. The CDR3 is made up of 13 amino acids. Trimming took 2 bases from V and 2 from J, leaving 5 bases between them. Germline CDR1 ENHRY, CDR2 SYGVKD. CDR3 in amino acids: CAISELSTDTQYF. DNA of the CDR3: TGTGCCATCAGTGAGCTCTCCACAGATACGCAGTATTTT.

This clone was counted a few times. The V call is TRBV7-3, the J call TRBJ2-5; TRBD2 might be the D (5 bases). CDR3 length equals 14 residues. The V end was cut by 5 bases, the J end by 1 base, with 11 bases between. CDR1 is SGHTA, CDR2 FQGTGA, per germline. The CDR3 here is CASSLGLSQETQYF. DNA of the CDR3: TGTGCCAGCAGCCTCGGACTGTCCCAAGAGACCCAGTACTTC.

This clone was counted between two and nine times. The genes are TRBV19 and TRBJ2-7; TRBD2 aligns across 10 bases. Trimming removed 3 bases from V and 3 bases from J; junction bases left unmatched: 8. The CDR3 has 16 residues. Germline lookup yields CDR1 LNHDA and CDR2 SQIVND (reference sequence). The CDR3 DNA reads as TGTGCCAGTAGTATTTCCGATCTAGCGGGAGACTACGAGCAGTACTTC. It specifies CASSISDLAGDYEQYF.

The chain employs TRBV28 and TRBJ1-2; D is possibly TRBD1 (6 bases). This CDR3 has 17 amino acids. Per germline, CDR1 MDHEN and CDR2 SYDVKM. The V and J ends lost 1 base and 4 bases respectively, with 19 bases between them. The CDR3 loop reads CASSLSDLRGVGYGYTF. CDR3 in DNA: TGTGCCAGCAGTTTATCCGACCTCAGGGGTGTCGGCTATGGCTACACCTTC.

The chain employs TRBV6-5 and TRBJ2-7, with 7 bases fitting TRBD2. V lost 8 bases to trimming and J lost 0 bases; unmatched junction nucleotides: 10. The germline V gene encodes CDR1 MNHEY and CDR2 SVGAGI. The CDR3 consists of 15 residues. The CDR3 here is CASGEGSLSSYEQYF. CDR3 DNA sequence: TGTGCCAGCGGGGAGGGGTCCCTTAGCTCCTACGAGCAGTACTTC.

This clone showed up just a few times. The chain recombines TRBV5-1 with TRBJ2-7; TRBD1 aligns across 9 bases. Germline CDR1 and CDR2: SGHRS and YFSETQ. The CDR3 extends over 15 amino acids. With 0 bases clipped from V and 1 base from J, the junction kept 2 bases outside the gene matches. CDR3 coding DNA: TGCGCCAGCAGCTTGGAAGACAGGGGGTCCTACGAGCAGTACTTC. Translated, it gives CASSLEDRGSYEQYF.